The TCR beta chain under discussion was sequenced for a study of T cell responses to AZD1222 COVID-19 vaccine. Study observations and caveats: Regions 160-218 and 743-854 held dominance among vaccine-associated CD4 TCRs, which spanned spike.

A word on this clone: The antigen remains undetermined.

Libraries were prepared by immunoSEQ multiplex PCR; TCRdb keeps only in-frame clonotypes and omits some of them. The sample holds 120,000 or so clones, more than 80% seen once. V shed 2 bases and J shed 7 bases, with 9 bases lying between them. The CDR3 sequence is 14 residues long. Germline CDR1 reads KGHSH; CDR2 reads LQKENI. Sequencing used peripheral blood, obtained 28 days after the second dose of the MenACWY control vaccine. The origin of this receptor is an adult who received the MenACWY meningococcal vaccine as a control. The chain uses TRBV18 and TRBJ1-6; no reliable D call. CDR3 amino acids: CASSPLAVNSPLHF. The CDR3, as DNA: TGTGCCAGCTCACCATTGGCAGTCAATTCACCCCTCCACTTT.